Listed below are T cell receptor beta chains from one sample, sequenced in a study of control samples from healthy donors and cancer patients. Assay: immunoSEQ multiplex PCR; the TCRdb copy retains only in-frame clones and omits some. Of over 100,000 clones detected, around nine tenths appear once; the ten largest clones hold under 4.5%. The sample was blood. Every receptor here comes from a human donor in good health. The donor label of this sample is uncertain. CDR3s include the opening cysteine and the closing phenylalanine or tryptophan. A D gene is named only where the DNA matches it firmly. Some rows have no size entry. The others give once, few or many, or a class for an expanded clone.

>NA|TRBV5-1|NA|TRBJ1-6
TGCGCTCGTAGGGGAAGGCCCAATTCACCCCTCCACTTT
CARRGRPNSPLHF
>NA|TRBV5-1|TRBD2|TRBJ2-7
TGCGCCAGCAGCTCCCTGCCCAGCGGGGGGGTATACGAGCAGTACTTC
CASSSLPSGGVYEQYF
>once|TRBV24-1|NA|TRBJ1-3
TGTGCCACCAGTGATCCTAAGAGCTCTGGAAACACCATATATTTT
CATSDPKSSGNTIYF
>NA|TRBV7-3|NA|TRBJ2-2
TGTGCCAGCAGCTTTAACACCGGGGAGCTGTTTTTT
CASSFNTGELFF
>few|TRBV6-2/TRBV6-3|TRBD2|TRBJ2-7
TGTGCCAGCAGTTCGCGAGGGACTAGTCGCCTCGAGCAGTACTTC
CASSSRGTSRLEQYF
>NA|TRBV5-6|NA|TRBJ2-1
TGTGCCAGCAGCTTGGCGGGTCGGAAATACAATGAGCAGTTCTTC
CASSLAGRKYNEQFF
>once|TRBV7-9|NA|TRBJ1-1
TGTGCCAGCTCGGGAGGCCTCGGGAACACTGAAGCTTTCTTT
CASSGGLGNTEAFF
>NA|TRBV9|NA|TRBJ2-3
TGTGCCAGCAGCGTTGGTAGCACAGATACGCAGTATTTT
CASSVGSTDTQYF
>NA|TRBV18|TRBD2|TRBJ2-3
TGTGCCAGCTCACCTAGCGGGTATAGCACATCGGATACGCAGTATTTT
CASSPSGYSTSDTQYF
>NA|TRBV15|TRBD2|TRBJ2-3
TGTGCCACCAGCCCCAGTGGGGGACTAACATCAGATACGCAGTATTTT
CATSPSGGLTSDTQYF
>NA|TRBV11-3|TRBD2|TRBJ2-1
TGTGCCAGCAGCTTAGAAAGCGGGGATGTCTACAATGAGCAGTTCTTC
CASSLESGDVYNEQFF
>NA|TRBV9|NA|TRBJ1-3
TGTGCCAGCAGCGTAGAAGCAGGGTCTGGAAACACCATATATTTT
CASSVEAGSGNTIYF
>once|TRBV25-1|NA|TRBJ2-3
TGTGCCAGCAGTGAGCACAGGGTAGGCACAGATACGCAGTATTTT
CASSEHRVGTDTQYF
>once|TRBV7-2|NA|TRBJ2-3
TGTGCCAGCAGCTTAAGTGGGGGGTACACAGATACGCAGTATTTT
CASSLSGGYTDTQYF
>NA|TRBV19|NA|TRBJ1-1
TGTGCCAGTAGTGCGTCCAACTTCGGTTGGGACACTGAAGCTTTCTTT
CASSASNFGWDTEAFF
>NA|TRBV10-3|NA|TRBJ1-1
TGTGCCATCAGTGAAGGGGCTAACACTGAAGCTTTCTTT
CAISEGANTEAFF
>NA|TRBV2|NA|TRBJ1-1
TGTGCCAGCAGTGAAGTACTGGGGGCGATGACTGAAGCTTTCTTT
CASSEVLGAMTEAFF
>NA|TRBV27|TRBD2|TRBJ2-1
TGTGCCAGCAGTTTTAGCGGGTCCTACAATGAGCAGTTCTTC
CASSFSGSYNEQFF
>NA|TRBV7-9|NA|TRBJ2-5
TGTGCCAGCAGCCTACAGGGAAATTCAGAGACCCAGTACTTC
CASSLQGNSETQYF
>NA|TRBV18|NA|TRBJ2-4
TGTGCCAGCTCTCCGTCTGGGGGACATGAGCATATGAGCATTCAGTACTTC
CASSPSGGHEHMSIQYF
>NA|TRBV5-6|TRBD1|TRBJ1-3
TGTGCCAGCAGTATACAGGGGGTTGGAAACACCATATATTTT
CASSIQGVGNTIYF
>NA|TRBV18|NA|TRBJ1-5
TGTGCCAGCTCATTACAGGGAGCTAATCAGCCCCAGCATTTT
CASSLQGANQPQHF
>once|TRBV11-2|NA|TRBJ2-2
TGTGCCAGCAGCTTAGGCGCAGGGACCGGGGAGCTGTTTTTT
CASSLGAGTGELFF
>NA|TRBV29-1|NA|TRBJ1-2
TGCAGCGTTGAGGTGGGGGCGGTATATGGCTACACCTTC
CSVEVGAVYGYTF
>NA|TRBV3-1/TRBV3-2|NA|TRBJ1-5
TGTGCCAGCAGCCAAGATAACAGGCAGCCCCAGCATTTT
CASSQDNRQPQHF
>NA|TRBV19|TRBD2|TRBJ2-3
TGTGCCAGTAGTATTGTGACGGGGGGGCCCGCAGATACGCAGTATTTT
CASSIVTGGPADTQYF
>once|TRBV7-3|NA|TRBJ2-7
TGTGCCAGCAGCTTATCGGACGGGAGCTCCTACGAGCAGTACTTC
CASSLSDGSSYEQYF
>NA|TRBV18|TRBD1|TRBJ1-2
TGTGCCAGCTCACAAGCCCAGGGGGCGCACTATGGCTACACCTTC
CASSQAQGAHYGYTF
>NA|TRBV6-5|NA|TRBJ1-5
TGTGCCAGCAGAAGCCTCCGGGACGGGGATCAGCCCCAGCATTTT
CASRSLRDGDQPQHF
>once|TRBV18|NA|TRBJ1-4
TGTGCCAGCTCACTTCGACGGGAGGGTAATGAAAAACTGTTTTTT
CASSLRREGNEKLFF
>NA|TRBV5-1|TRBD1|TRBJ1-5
TGCGCCAGCAGCTTGGGGACAGGCTTCAATCAGCCCCAGCATTTT
CASSLGTGFNQPQHF
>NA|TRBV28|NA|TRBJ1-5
TGTGCCAGCAGTGGGGGGGGAAATCAGCCCCAGCATTTT
CASSGGGNQPQHF
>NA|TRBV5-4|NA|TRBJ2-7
TGTGCCAGCAGCTTGATCGGGGTCGACGAGCAGTACTTC
CASSLIGVDEQYF
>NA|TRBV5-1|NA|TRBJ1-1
TGCGCCAGCAGCTTGTATACGAACACTGAAGCTTTCTTT
CASSLYTNTEAFF
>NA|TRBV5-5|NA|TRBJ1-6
TGTGCCAGCAGCTTTCCGGGACGCGAGAGTTGGGATTCACCCCTCCACTTT
CASSFPGRESWDSPLHF
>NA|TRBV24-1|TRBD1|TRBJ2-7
TGTGCCACCAGTGACACGGGACAGGGGGCTTCCTACGAGCAGTACTTC
CATSDTGQGASYEQYF
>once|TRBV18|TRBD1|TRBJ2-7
TGTGCCAGCTCACCTGGAGACAGGGGGACCTACGAGCAGTACTTC
CASSPGDRGTYEQYF
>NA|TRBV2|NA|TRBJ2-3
TGTGCCAGCGGGGACGACACAGATACGCAGTATTTT
CASGDDTDTQYF
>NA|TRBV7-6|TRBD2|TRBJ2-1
TGTGCCAGCAGCTTAGCTGGCGGGGGCAATGAGCAGTTCTTC
CASSLAGGGNEQFF
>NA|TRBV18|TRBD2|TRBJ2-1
TGTGCCAGCTCACCAGCACTAGCGGGGGGGGCCAATGAGCAGTTCTTC
CASSPALAGGANEQFF
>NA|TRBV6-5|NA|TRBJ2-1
TGTGCCAGCAGCCTGGGGGCGGTTGGTTACAATGAGCAGTTCTTC
CASSLGAVGYNEQFF
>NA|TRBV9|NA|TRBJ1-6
TGTGCCAGCAGCGTAGGTAACGTGGGCAATTCACCCCTCCACTTT
CASSVGNVGNSPLHF
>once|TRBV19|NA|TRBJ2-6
TGTGCCAGTAGGGGGCCTGGGGCCAACGTCCTGACTTTC
CASRGPGANVLTF
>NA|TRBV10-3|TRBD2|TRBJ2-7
TGTGCCATCAGGGAGCCTAGCGGGGACGAGCAGTACTTC
CAIREPSGDEQYF
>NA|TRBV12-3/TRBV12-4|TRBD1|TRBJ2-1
TGTGCCAGCACCATACAGGGGAACAATGAGCAGTTCTTC
CASTIQGNNEQFF
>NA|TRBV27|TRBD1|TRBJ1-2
TGTGCCAGCAGTTGGACAGGATCGACTAACTATGGCTACACCTTC
CASSWTGSTNYGYTF
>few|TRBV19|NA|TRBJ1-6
TGTGCCAGTAGACAGGGTGTCAACTCACCCCTCCACTTT
CASRQGVNSPLHF
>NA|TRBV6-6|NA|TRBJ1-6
TGTGCCAGCAGCCCCGACAGCTCTACTAATTCACCCCTCCACTTT
CASSPDSSTNSPLHF
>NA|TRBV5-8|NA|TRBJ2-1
TGTGCCAGCAGCCCTGGACCCCCAGGAGACAATGAGCAGTTCTTC
CASSPGPPGDNEQFF
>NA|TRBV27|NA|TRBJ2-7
TGTGCCAGCAGTTTTGGGCCTCGGGGGGAGCAGTACTTC
CASSFGPRGEQYF
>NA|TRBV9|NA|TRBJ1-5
TGTGCCAGCAGCGTAGGGGTACAACCGAATCAGCCCCAGCATTTT
CASSVGVQPNQPQHF
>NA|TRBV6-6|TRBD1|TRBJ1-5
TGTGCCAGCACCCCAGAGGGCCAGGGGGAAAACGGGCCCCAGCATTTT
CASTPEGQGENGPQHF
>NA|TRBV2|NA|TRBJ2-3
TGTGCCAGCAGTGAACATTATTCGACTAAGCGGTCAGATACGCAGTATTTT
CASSEHYSTKRSDTQYF
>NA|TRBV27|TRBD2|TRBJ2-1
TGTGCCAGCAGTTTGAATAGCGGGGGGCTGAATGAGCAGTTCTTC
CASSLNSGGLNEQFF
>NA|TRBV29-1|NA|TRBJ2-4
TGCAGCGTTGGAGGGCAGTCACTAGCCAAAAACATTCAGTACTTC
CSVGGQSLAKNIQYF